The T cell receptor (beta chain) described here comes from a study of blood T cell repertoires in COVID-19. The junction had 7 bases not matched to a gene; V was cut back by 2 bases and J by 4 bases. Looked up from germline, CDR1 is SQVTM and CDR2 is ANQGSEA. The CDR3 is 14 residues long. Original analysis: Reference gene primer amplification gave estimated nucleated cell counts. Repertoires were generated with immunoSEQ multiplex PCR, while TCRdb's copy carries only in-frame clones and drops some. V and J calls plus clone size are reproduced from that table; the DNA served to infer D and trimming. The data show 120,000 to 150,000 clones, over 70% seen once.

Material for sequencing was peripheral blood. The receptor was derived from a man in his fifties or sixties who had recovered from COVID-19. This chain joins TRBV29-1 and TRBJ1-1; 7 nucleotides agree with TRBD1. The CDR3 DNA is TGCAGCGTTGAACGTCGACAGGGCGCCACTGAAGCTTTCTTT. It encodes CSVERRQGATEAFF.